These 13 T cell receptor beta chains originate from one sample sequenced in a study of PD-1 blockade in classical Hodgkin lymphoma. After autologous stem cell transplantation all patients relapsed, and prior brentuximab vedotin exposure differed between cohorts. The repertoire was sequenced with immunoSEQ multiplex PCR; TCRdb's copy has only in-frame clones and lacks some. The data show 14,000 to 15,000 clones, with roughly 68% seen just once and around a tenth held by the top ten. The input for sequencing was peripheral blood mononuclear cells (PBMCs), taken at baseline. The receptors here all came from a human donor with classical Hodgkin lymphoma.

The genes are TRBV23-1 and TRBJ2-1, with 15 bases fitting TRBD2. TRBV23-1 is sorted into the ORF group, with uncertain function. CDR3 length equals 18 residues. V lost 8 bases to trimming and J lost 3 bases; unmatched junction nucleotides: 11. CDR3 sequence: CASHYGLAGGHFYNEQFF. The CDR3 nucleotides read TGCGCCAGCCACTACGGACTAGCGGGAGGGCACTTCTACAATGAGCAGTTCTTC.

This clone came up once. The chain employs TRBV6-1 and TRBJ1-5; 7 bases fit TRBD1. The V and J ends lost 1 base and 2 bases, in that order; junction bases with no gene match: 5. The CDR3 contains 16 residues. Germline CDR1 reads MNHNS; CDR2 reads SASEGT. CDR3 in DNA: TGTGCCAGCAGTGAAGAACAGGGGTTGGGCAATCAGCCCCAGCATTTT. Residues: CASSEEQGLGNQPQHF.

This clone was seen a handful of times. The rearrangement links TRBV7-9 to TRBJ1-1, with D unclear. Germline V CDR1 and CDR2: SEHNR, FQNEAQ (reference sequence). The CDR3 consists of 13 residues. V lost 1 base, J lost 1 base, and 4 bases lay in between. CDR3 nucleotides: TGTGCCAGCAGCTTAGGGCAGAACACTGAAGCTTTCTTT. This codes for CASSLGQNTEAFF.

The chain is built from TRBV28 and TRBJ2-1, with D possibly called TRBD1 or TRBD2 (5 bases each). Germline V gene data show CDR1 as MDHEN and CDR2 as SYDVKM. The CDR3 has 14 amino acids. Trimming took off 8 bases at V and 0 bases at J, with 11 bases between the two ends. The chain's CDR3 is CASRDVYSYNEQFF. In DNA form, the CDR3 reads TGTGCCAGCCGGGACGTCTACTCCTACAATGAGCAGTTCTTC.

This clone ranks as medium-sized (0.01 to 0.1%). V and J are TRBV2 and TRBJ2-7; 8 bases agree with TRBD2. There are 14 residues in the CDR3. The germline CDR1 and CDR2 sequences are SNHLY and FYNNEI. Losses at the gene ends were 6 bases for V and 5 bases for J; bases not matched to a gene: 9. The CDR3 DNA follows: TGTGCCAGCAGGGCAGCGGGAGTACGCCACGAGCAGTACTTC. It yields the protein CASRAAGVRHEQYF.

This clone has just a few counts. The chain employs TRBV7-9 and TRBJ2-7, with 10 bases matching TRBD2. Germline V gives CDR1 SEHNR, CDR2 FQNEAQ (reference sequence). This CDR3 has 15 amino acids. V was clipped by 2 bases and J by 7 bases; unmatched bases: 8. CDR3 protein: CASSLTLAGVQEQYF. In DNA form, the CDR3 reads TGTGCCAGCAGCTTAACGCTAGCGGGAGTTCAAGAGCAGTACTTC.

This chain links TRBV25-1 with TRBJ1-2; D not resolved. The V gene's germline CDR1 is MGHDK and CDR2 SYGVNS. V was cut by 1 base and J by 2 bases, with 8 bases left in between. This CDR3 has 14 amino acids. Here the CDR3 reads CASSEFGQNYGYTF. The CDR3, as DNA: TGTGCCAGCAGTGAATTTGGGCAGAACTATGGCTACACCTTC.

The gene calls are TRBV7-9 and TRBJ2-7; D uncertain. Trimming pared 5 bases from V and 3 bases from J, leaving 5 bases between. From germline, CDR1 is SEHNR and CDR2 FQNEAQ (reference sequence). The CDR3 has 11 amino acids. CDR3 bases: TGTGCCAGCAGCCCAGACTACGAGCAGTACTTC. It is translated as CASSPDYEQYF.

V usage is TRBV6-6 and J usage is TRBJ2-7, with TRBD2 matching over 8 bases. Germline V gives CDR1 MNHNY, CDR2 SVGAGI (reference sequence). The CDR3 has 15 residues. Trimming took 2 bases from V and 9 from J; bases not matched to a gene: 12. The CDR3 loop reads CASSYTGVAGSGQYF. DNA of the CDR3: TGTGCCAGCAGTTACACGGGGGTAGCGGGATCCGGGCAGTACTTC.

This chain joins TRBV5-1 and TRBJ2-1; the match to TRBD2 covers 11 bases. CDR1 SGHRS and CDR2 YFSETQ come from the germline V gene. The CDR3 loop spans 16 amino acids. Germline trimming cut 4 bases from V and 7 bases from J; bases unmatched to any gene: 10. The CDR3 DNA is TGCGCCAGCAGCCCGGAGACTAGCGGGATATGGAATGAGCAGTTCTTC. Encoded protein: CASSPETSGIWNEQFF.

This chain links TRBV27 with TRBJ2-3; 8 positions agree with TRBD2. Unmatched junction bases numbered 7, after V lost 6 bases and J lost 2 bases. This CDR3 comprises 15 residues. Germline assignment: CDR1 MNHEY and CDR2 SMNVEV (reference sequence). CDR3: CASRYTSGNTDTQYF. The DNA of the CDR3 is TGTGCCAGCAGATACACTAGCGGCAACACAGATACGCAGTATTTT.

The J gene is TRBJ2-7, the V gene TRBV10-3; 9 bases line up with TRBD1. The V gene end was trimmed by 7 bases and the J gene end by 4 bases; junction bases not matched to a gene: 2. The CDR3 loop spans 12 amino acids. Germline CDR1 ENHRY, CDR2 SYGVKD. The CDR3 sequence is CAITDRGYEQYF. CDR3 DNA: TGTGCCATCACGGACAGGGGATACGAGCAGTACTTC.

This chain joins TRBV19 and TRBJ2-1; 9 bases are a match to TRBD2. Looked up from germline, CDR1 is LNHDA and CDR2 is SQIVND (reference sequence). Losses at the gene ends were 3 bases for V and 7 bases for J; bases not matched to a gene: 7. The CDR3 runs 15 residues. CDR3 sequence reads: CASSILPSGINEQFF. CDR3 nucleotides: TGTGCCAGTAGTATCTTGCCTAGCGGGATAAATGAGCAGTTCTTC.